This T cell receptor beta chain was identified in a study of CD8+ T cells in alopecia areata. Study-wide findings and caveats: Both scalp clonality and the expanded CD8+ clones among the top 100 showed a significant decrease with tofacitinib. As there was one nonresponder, how baseline CD8+ expansion relates to response remains uncertain.

About this clone: The target antigen is unknown.

Specified treatment: oral pan-JAK inhibitor, 5-10 mg twice daily. From alopecia areata patients, lesional scalp punch biopsies and peripheral blood were collected. It was from PBMCs that CD4+ and CD8+ T cells were sorted. The length of the CDR3 is 11 residues. CDR1 is SGDLS, CDR2 YYNGEE, per germline. The ends were cut back, 3 bases at V and 12 bases at J, with 12 bases in the middle. TCR sequencing used cDNA made by reverse transcription of extracted RNA. The repertoire was sequenced with immunoSEQ multiplex PCR; TCRdb's copy has only in-frame clones and lacks some. The profile shows roughly 220,000 clones, roughly three fifths of them singletons.

The V and J genes are TRBV9 and TRBJ2-5; D is ambiguous. This TCR was sampled from a human donor with alopecia areata. The sequences come from CD4+ T cells sorted from blood, collected around week 44, from a patient treated with tofacitinib. The CDR3 is CASSADGLKYF. The CDR3 nucleotides are TGTGCCAGCAGCGCCGATGGGCTAAAGTACTTC.